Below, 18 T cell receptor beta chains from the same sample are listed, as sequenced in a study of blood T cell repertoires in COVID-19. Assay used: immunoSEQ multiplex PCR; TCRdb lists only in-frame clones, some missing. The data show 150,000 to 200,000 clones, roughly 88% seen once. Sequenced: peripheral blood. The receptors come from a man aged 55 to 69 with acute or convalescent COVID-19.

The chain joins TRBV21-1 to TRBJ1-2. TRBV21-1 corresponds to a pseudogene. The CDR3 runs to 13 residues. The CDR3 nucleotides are TGTGCCAGCAGCTCGGGGATTCGCTATGGCTACACCTTC. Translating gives CASSSGIRYGYTF.

The CDR3 region has the DNA TGCGCCAGCAGCTTTAGGCAGGGTTACGAGCAGTACTTC. Protein: CASSFRQGYEQYF. This chain uses TRBV5-1 with TRBJ2-7; tentatively, D is TRBD1 (5 bases). The ends were cut back, 2 bases at V and 4 bases at J, with 10 bases in the middle. There are 13 residues in the CDR3. The germline CDR1 and CDR2 sequences are SGHRS and YFSETQ. The variable domain in full, with the rest retrieved from reference TRBV5-1 and TRBJ2-7, is KAGVTQTPRYLIKTRGQQVTLSCSPISGHRSVSWYQQTPGQGLQFLFEYFSETQRNKGNFPGRFSGRQFSNSRSEMNVSTLELGDSALYLCASSFRQGYEQYFGPGTRLTVT.

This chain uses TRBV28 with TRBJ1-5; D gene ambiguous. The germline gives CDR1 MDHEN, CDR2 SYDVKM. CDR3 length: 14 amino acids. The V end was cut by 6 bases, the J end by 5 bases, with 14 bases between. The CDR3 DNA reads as TGTGCCAGCAGATCTCCGGAGATCCATCAGCCCCAGCATTTT. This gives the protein CASRSPEIHQPQHF.

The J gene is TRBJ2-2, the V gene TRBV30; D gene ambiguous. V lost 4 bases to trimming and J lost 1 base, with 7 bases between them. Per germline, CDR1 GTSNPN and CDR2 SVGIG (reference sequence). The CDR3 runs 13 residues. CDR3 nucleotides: TGTGCCTGGAACCCAGGGAACACCGGGGAGCTGTTTTTT. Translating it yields CAWNPGNTGELFF.

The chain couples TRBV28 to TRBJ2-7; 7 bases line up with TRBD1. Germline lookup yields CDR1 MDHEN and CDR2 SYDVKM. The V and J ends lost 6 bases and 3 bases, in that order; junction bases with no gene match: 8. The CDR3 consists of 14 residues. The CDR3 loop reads CASRYRGENYEQYF. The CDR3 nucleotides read TGTGCCAGCAGGTACAGGGGAGAGAACTACGAGCAGTACTTC.

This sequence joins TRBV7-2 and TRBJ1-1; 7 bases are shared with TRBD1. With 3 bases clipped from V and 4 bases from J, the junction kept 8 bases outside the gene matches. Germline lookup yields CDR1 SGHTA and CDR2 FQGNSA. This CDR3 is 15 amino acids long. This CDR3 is CASSLDRSYFTEAFF. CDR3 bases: TGTGCCAGCAGCTTGGACAGGTCATACTTCACTGAAGCTTTCTTT.

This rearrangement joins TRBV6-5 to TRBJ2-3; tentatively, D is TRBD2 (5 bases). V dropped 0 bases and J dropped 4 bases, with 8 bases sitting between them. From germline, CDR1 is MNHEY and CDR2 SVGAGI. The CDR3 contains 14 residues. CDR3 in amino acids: CASSYSRVPDTQYF. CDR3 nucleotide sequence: TGTGCCAGCAGTTACTCGAGGGTCCCAGATACGCAGTATTTT.

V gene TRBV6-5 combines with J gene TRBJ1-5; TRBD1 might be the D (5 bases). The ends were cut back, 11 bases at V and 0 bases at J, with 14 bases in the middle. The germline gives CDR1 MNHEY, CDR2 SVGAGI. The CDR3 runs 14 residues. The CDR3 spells CAGSGGNSNQPQHF. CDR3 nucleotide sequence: TGTGCCGGATCGGGGGGTAATAGCAATCAGCCCCAGCATTTT.

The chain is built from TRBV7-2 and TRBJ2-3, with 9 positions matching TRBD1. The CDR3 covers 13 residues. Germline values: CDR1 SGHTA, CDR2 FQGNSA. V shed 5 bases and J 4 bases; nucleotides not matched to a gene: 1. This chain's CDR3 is CASSGDRADTQYF. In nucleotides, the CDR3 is TGTGCCAGCAGCGGGGACAGGGCAGATACGCAGTATTTT.

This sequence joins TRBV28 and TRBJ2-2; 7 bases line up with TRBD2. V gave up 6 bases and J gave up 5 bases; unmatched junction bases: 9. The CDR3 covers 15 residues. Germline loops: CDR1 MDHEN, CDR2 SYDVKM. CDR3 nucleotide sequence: TGTGCCAGCAGCCCCTTGGGGAGGGAGACCGGGGAGCTGTTTTTT. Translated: CASSPLGRETGELFF.

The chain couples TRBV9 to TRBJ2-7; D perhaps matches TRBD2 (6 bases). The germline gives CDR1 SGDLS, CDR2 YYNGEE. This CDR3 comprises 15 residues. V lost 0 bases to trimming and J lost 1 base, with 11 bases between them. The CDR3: CASSVDDGRSYEQYF. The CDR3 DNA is TGTGCCAGCAGCGTAGACGACGGGAGATCCTACGAGCAGTACTTC.

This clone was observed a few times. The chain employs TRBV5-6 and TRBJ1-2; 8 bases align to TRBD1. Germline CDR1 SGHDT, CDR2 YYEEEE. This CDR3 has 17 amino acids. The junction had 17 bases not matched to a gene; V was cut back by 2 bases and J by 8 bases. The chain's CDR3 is CASSFRQGSPARWGYTF. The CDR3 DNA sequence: TGTGCCAGCAGCTTCAGACAGGGGAGCCCAGCCCGGTGGGGCTACACCTTC.

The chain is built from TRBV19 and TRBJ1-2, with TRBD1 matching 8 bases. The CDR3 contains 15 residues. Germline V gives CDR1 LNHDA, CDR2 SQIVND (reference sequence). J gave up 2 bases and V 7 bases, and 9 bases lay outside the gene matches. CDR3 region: CASTPRTGLNYGYTF. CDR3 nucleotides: TGTGCCAGTACTCCACGGACAGGGCTCAACTATGGCTACACCTTC.

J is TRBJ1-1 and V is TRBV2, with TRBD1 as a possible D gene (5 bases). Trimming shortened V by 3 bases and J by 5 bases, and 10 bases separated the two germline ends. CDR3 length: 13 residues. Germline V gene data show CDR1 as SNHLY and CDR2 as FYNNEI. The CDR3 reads CASSDSGRTEAFF. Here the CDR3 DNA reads TGTGCCAGCAGTGACTCAGGGAGGACTGAAGCTTTCTTT.

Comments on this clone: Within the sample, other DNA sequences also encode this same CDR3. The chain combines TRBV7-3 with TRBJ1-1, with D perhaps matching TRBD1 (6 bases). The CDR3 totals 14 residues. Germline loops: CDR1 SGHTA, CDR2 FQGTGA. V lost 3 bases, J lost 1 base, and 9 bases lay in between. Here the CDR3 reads CASSLGHSNTEAFF. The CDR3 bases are TGTGCCAGCAGCTTGGGACATTCGAACACTGAAGCTTTCTTT.

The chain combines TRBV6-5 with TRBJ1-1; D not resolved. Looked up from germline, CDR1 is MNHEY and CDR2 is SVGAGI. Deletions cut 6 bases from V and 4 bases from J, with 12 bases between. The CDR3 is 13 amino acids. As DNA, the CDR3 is TGTGCCAGCAGGCTGGAGAGGATCACTGAAGCTTTCTTT. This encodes CASRLERITEAFF.

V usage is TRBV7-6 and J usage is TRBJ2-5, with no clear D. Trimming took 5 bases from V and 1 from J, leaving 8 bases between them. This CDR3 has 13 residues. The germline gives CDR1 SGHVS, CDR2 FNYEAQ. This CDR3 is CASSHYGQETQYF. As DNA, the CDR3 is TGTGCCAGCAGCCACTACGGCCAAGAGACCCAGTACTTC.

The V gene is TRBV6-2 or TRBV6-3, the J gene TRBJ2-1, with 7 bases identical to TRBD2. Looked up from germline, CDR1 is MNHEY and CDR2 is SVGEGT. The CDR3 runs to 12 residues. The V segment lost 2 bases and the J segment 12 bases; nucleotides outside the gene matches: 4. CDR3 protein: CASSYPPGGQFF. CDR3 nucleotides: TGTGCCAGCAGTTACCCCCCGGGGGGGCAGTTCTTC.